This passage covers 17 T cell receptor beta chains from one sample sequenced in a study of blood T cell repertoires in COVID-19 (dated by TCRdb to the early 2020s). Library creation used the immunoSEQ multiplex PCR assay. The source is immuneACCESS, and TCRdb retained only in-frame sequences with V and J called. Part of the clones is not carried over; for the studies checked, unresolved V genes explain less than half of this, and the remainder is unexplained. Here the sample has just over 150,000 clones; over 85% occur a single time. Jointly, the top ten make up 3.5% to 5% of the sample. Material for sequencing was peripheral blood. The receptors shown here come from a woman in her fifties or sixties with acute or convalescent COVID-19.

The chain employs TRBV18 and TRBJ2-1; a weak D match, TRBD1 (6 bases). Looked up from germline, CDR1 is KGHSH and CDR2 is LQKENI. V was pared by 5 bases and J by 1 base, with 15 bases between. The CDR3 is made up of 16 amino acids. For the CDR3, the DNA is TGTGCCAGCTCAGGCCGTGCAGGGGCGTCCTACAATGAGCAGTTCTTC. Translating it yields CASSGRAGASYNEQFF.

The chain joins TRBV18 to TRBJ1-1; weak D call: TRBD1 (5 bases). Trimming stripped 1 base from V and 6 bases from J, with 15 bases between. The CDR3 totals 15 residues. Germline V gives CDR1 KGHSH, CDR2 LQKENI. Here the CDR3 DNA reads TGTGCCAGCTCACCACGGGGGGTAGGAAGCGCTGAAGCTTTCTTT. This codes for CASSPRGVGSAEAFF.

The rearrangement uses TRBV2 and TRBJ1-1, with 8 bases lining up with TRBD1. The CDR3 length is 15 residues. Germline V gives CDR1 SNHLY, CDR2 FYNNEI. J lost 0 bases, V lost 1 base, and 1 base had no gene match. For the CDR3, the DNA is TGTGCCAGCAGTGAAGAGACAGGGGTGAACACTGAAGCTTTCTTT. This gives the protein CASSEETGVNTEAFF.

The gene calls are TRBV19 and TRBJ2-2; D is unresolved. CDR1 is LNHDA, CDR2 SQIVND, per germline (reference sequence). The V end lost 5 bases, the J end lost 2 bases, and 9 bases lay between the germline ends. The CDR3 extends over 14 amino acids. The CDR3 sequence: CASSGRSNTGELFF. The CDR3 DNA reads TGTGCCAGTAGTGGCAGATCTAACACCGGGGAGCTGTTTTTT. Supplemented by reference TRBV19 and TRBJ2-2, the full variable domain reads DGGITQSPKYLFRKEGQNVTLSCEQNLNHDAMYWYRQDPGQGLRLIYYSQIVNDFQKGDIAEGYSVSREKKESFPLTVTSAQKNPTAFYLCASSGRSNTGELFFGEGSRLTVL.

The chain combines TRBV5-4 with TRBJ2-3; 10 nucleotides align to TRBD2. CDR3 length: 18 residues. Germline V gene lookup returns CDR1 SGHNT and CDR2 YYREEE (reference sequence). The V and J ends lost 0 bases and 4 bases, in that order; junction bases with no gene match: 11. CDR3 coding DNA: TGTGCCAGCAGCTTGGATCTGTCTAGCGGGGGAGGAGCAGATACGCAGTATTTT. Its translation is CASSLDLSSGGGADTQYF.

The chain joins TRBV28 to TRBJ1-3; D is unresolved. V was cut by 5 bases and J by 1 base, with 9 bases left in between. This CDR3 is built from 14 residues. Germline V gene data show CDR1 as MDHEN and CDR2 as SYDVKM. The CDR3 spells CASSPLNSGNTIYF. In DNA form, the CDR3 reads TGTGCCAGCAGTCCCTTAAATTCTGGAAACACCATATATTTT.

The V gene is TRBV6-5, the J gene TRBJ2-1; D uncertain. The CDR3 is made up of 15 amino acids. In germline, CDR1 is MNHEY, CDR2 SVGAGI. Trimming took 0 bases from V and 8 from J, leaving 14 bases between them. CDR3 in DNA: TGTGCCAGCAGTTACTCGCGGTATCTGTCGGATGAGCAGTTCTTC. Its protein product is CASSYSRYLSDEQFF.

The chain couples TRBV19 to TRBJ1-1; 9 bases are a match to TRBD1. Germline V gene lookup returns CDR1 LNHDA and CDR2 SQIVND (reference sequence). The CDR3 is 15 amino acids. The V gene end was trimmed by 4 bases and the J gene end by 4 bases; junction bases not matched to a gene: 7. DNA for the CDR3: TGTGCCAGTAGTAGCGGGACAGGGATTGCCACTGAAGCTTTCTTT. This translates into CASSSGTGIATEAFF.

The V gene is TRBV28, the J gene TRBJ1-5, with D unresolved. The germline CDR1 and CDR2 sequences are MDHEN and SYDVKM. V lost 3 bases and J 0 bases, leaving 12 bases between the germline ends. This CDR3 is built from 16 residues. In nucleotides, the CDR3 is TGTGCCAGCAGTTTTGTACGGAGATATAGCAATCAGCCCCAGCATTTT. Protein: CASSFVRRYSNQPQHF.

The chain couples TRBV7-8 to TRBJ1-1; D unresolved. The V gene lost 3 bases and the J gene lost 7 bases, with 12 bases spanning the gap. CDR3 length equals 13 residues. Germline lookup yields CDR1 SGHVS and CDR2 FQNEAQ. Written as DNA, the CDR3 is TGTGCCAGCAGCTTCCTGGACGGGGTTGAAGCTTTCTTT. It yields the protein CASSFLDGVEAFF.

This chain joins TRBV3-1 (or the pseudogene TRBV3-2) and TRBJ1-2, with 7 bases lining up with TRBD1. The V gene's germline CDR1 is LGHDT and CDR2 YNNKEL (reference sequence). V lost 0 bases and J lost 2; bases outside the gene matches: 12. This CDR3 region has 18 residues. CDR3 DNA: TGTGCCAGCAGCCAAGATCATGAGGAGGGGGCGGCGAACTATGGCTACACCTTC. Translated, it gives CASSQDHEEGAANYGYTF.

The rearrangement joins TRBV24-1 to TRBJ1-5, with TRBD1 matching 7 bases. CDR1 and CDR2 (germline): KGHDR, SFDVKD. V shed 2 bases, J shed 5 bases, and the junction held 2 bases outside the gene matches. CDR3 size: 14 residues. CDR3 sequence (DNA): TGTGCCACCAGTGATTCACAGGGGTATCAGCCCCAGCATTTT. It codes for CATSDSQGYQPQHF.

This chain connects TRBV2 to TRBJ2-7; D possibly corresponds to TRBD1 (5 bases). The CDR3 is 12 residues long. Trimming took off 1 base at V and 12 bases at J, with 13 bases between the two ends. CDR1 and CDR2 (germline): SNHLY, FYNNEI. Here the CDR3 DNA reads TGTGCCAGCAGTGAAGTCAAGGGCCAGGGGTACTTC. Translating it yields CASSEVKGQGYF.

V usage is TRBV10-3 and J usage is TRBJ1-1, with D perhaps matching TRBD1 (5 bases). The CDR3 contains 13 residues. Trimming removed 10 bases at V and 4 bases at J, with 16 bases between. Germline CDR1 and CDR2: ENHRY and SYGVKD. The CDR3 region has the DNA TGTGCCACCCACGGGGGGGAAGGCACTGAAGCTTTCTTT. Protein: CATHGGEGTEAFF.

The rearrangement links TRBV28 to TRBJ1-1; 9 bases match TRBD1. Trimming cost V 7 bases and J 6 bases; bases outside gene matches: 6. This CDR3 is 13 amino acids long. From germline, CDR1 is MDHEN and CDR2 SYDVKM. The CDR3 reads CASTGQGTSEAFF. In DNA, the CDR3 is TGTGCCAGCACAGGACAGGGGACGTCTGAAGCTTTCTTT.

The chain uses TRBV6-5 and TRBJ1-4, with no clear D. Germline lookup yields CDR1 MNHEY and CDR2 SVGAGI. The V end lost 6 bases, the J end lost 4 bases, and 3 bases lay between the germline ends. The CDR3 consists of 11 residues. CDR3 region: CASSYNEKLFF. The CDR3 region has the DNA TGTGCCAGCAGCTATAATGAAAAACTGTTTTTT.

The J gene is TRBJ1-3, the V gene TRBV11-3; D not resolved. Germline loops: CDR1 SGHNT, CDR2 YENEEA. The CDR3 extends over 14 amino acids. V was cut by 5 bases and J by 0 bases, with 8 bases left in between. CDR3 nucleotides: TGTGCCAGCAGCAAGGAGTGCTCTGGAAACACCATATATTTT. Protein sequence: CASSKECSGNTIYF.